A selection of T cell receptor beta chains follows, all from one sample in a study of blood T cell repertoires in COVID-19. Sequencing used immunoSEQ multiplex PCR; TCRdb keeps in-frame clones, though not all of them. The table lists about 180,000 clones, 90% of them singletons. The sample taken for sequencing was peripheral blood. These receptors originate from a man aged 45-60 years with acute or convalescent COVID-19. Each CDR3 is given with its conserved first and last residue. The order of the fields is J gene, V gene, CDR3 length, clone size, D gene, CDR3 protein, CDR3 DNA. The D gene is left open where the match is weak. Rows give clone size only sometimes, using once, few, many, or a class for an expanded clone.

j_call: TRBJ2-4; v_call: TRBV12-3/TRBV12-4; cdr3_length: 12; clone_size: .; d_call: .; cdr3_aa: CASSQVGNIQYF; cdr3_nt: TGTGCCAGCAGCCAGGTTGGAAACATTCAGTACTTC
j_call: TRBJ1-1; v_call: TRBV6-4; cdr3_length: 13; clone_size: .; d_call: .; cdr3_aa: CASSDSPGSEAFF; cdr3_nt: TGTGCCAGCAGTGACTCCCCGGGGTCGGAAGCTTTCTTT
j_call: TRBJ1-1; v_call: TRBV5-5; cdr3_length: 16; clone_size: .; d_call: TRBD1; cdr3_aa: CASSPLQGAENTEAFF; cdr3_nt: TGTGCCAGCAGCCCTCTACAGGGGGCAGAGAACACTGAAGCTTTCTTT
j_call: TRBJ1-6; v_call: TRBV5-1; cdr3_length: 12; clone_size: few; d_call: .; cdr3_aa: CASSLGVSPLHF; cdr3_nt: TGCGCCAGCAGCTTGGGCGTCTCACCCCTCCACTTT
j_call: TRBJ2-7; v_call: TRBV3-1/TRBV3-2; cdr3_length: 16; clone_size: .; d_call: TRBD1; cdr3_aa: CASSRTPRTGTYEQYF; cdr3_nt: TGTGCCAGCAGTCGAACACCCCGGACAGGGACGTACGAGCAGTACTTC
j_call: TRBJ1-2; v_call: TRBV27; cdr3_length: 14; clone_size: once; d_call: .; cdr3_aa: CASSSLGQFEGYTF; cdr3_nt: TGTGCCAGCAGTTCCCTCGGACAGTTCGAAGGCTACACCTTC
j_call: TRBJ1-1; v_call: TRBV9; cdr3_length: 14; clone_size: .; d_call: TRBD1; cdr3_aa: CASSEGQKNTEAFF; cdr3_nt: TGTGCCAGCAGCGAGGGACAGAAAAACACTGAAGCTTTCTTT
j_call: TRBJ1-3; v_call: TRBV10-3; cdr3_length: 16; clone_size: .; d_call: .; cdr3_aa: CAIGRVTPNSGNTIYF; cdr3_nt: TGTGCCATCGGTCGGGTCACGCCAAACTCTGGAAACACCATATATTTT
j_call: TRBJ2-7; v_call: TRBV5-1; cdr3_length: 15; clone_size: .; d_call: TRBD1; cdr3_aa: CASSLTGGAGYEQYF; cdr3_nt: TGCGCCAGCAGCCTTACAGGGGGCGCAGGCTACGAGCAGTACTTC
j_call: TRBJ1-1; v_call: TRBV6-5; cdr3_length: 14; clone_size: .; d_call: TRBD1; cdr3_aa: CASSFGTGITEAFF; cdr3_nt: TGTGCCAGCAGTTTCGGGACAGGGATCACTGAAGCTTTCTTT
j_call: TRBJ1-5; v_call: TRBV30; cdr3_length: 13; clone_size: .; d_call: .; cdr3_aa: CAWSARDGQPQHF; cdr3_nt: TGTGCCTGGAGTGCCCGCGATGGTCAGCCCCAGCATTTT
j_call: TRBJ2-3; v_call: TRBV7-9; cdr3_length: 16; clone_size: .; d_call: .; cdr3_aa: CASSSRGGAGTDTQYF; cdr3_nt: TGTGCCAGCAGCTCCCGAGGGGGGGCTGGCACAGATACGCAGTATTTT
j_call: TRBJ2-2; v_call: TRBV6-5; cdr3_length: 16; clone_size: .; d_call: .; cdr3_aa: CASSSDRLTNTGELFF; cdr3_nt: TGTGCCAGCAGTTCAGACAGGCTAACGAACACCGGGGAGCTGTTTTTT
j_call: TRBJ2-3; v_call: TRBV5-1; cdr3_length: 17; clone_size: .; d_call: TRBD1; cdr3_aa: CASSLVGTGASTDTQYF; cdr3_nt: TGCGCCAGCAGCTTGGTAGGGACAGGGGCCTCCACAGATACGCAGTATTTT
j_call: TRBJ2-7; v_call: TRBV7-2; cdr3_length: 16; clone_size: .; d_call: TRBD2; cdr3_aa: CASSFKGLADPYEQYF; cdr3_nt: TGTGCCAGCAGCTTCAAGGGACTAGCTGACCCCTACGAGCAGTACTTC
j_call: TRBJ1-2; v_call: TRBV6-1; cdr3_length: 15; clone_size: few; d_call: .; cdr3_aa: CASSESSGLGNGYTF; cdr3_nt: TGTGCCAGCAGTGAATCTAGTGGCCTAGGCAATGGCTACACCTTC
j_call: TRBJ2-3; v_call: TRBV10-3; cdr3_length: 16; clone_size: .; d_call: TRBD2; cdr3_aa: CAIKATSGEKGDTQYF; cdr3_nt: TGTGCCATCAAGGCGACTAGCGGGGAGAAGGGGGATACGCAGTATTTT
j_call: TRBJ2-7; v_call: TRBV10-3; cdr3_length: 13; clone_size: .; d_call: .; cdr3_aa: CAISDQTEYEQYF; cdr3_nt: TGTGCCATCAGTGACCAGACAGAATACGAGCAGTACTTC
j_call: TRBJ2-5; v_call: TRBV5-1; cdr3_length: 15; clone_size: .; d_call: .; cdr3_aa: CASSFRTLYQETQYF; cdr3_nt: TGCGCCAGCAGCTTTAGGACATTGTACCAAGAGACCCAGTACTTC
j_call: TRBJ2-1; v_call: TRBV3-1/TRBV3-2; cdr3_length: 14; clone_size: .; d_call: .; cdr3_aa: CASSQLQGYNEQFF; cdr3_nt: TGTGCCAGCAGCCAACTCCAGGGTTACAATGAGCAGTTCTTC
j_call: TRBJ1-5; v_call: TRBV28; cdr3_length: 12; clone_size: .; d_call: .; cdr3_aa: CASRQVNQPQHF; cdr3_nt: TGTGCCAGCAGGCAGGTCAATCAGCCCCAGCATTTT
j_call: TRBJ2-3; v_call: TRBV28; cdr3_length: 16; clone_size: .; d_call: TRBD2; cdr3_aa: CASSSPLAGVADTQYF; cdr3_nt: TGTGCCAGCAGTTCCCCATTAGCGGGAGTGGCGGATACGCAGTATTTT
j_call: TRBJ1-6; v_call: TRBV7-2; cdr3_length: 16; clone_size: .; d_call: .; cdr3_aa: CASSSGGGPYNSPLHF; cdr3_nt: TGTGCCAGCAGCTCCGGTGGTGGGCCCTATAATTCACCCCTCCACTTT
j_call: TRBJ1-3; v_call: TRBV27; cdr3_length: 16; clone_size: .; d_call: TRBD1; cdr3_aa: CASSLGAGGFGNTIYF; cdr3_nt: TGTGCCAGCAGTTTAGGGGCAGGGGGTTTTGGAAACACCATATATTTT
j_call: TRBJ1-1; v_call: TRBV5-6; cdr3_length: 13; clone_size: .; d_call: .; cdr3_aa: CASSRQLNTEAFF; cdr3_nt: TGTGCCAGCAGCCGACAGCTGAACACTGAAGCTTTCTTT
j_call: TRBJ2-7; v_call: TRBV7-2; cdr3_length: 15; clone_size: .; d_call: .; cdr3_aa: CASSPSAGRKYEQYF; cdr3_nt: TGTGCCAGCAGCCCAAGCGCAGGGCGGAAATACGAGCAGTACTTC
j_call: TRBJ2-1; v_call: TRBV6-5; cdr3_length: 12; clone_size: .; d_call: .; cdr3_aa: CASSPSDNEQFF; cdr3_nt: TGTGCCAGCAGCCCCTCAGACAATGAGCAGTTCTTC
j_call: TRBJ2-2; v_call: TRBV24-1; cdr3_length: 14; clone_size: .; d_call: .; cdr3_aa: CATGRRGNTGELFF; cdr3_nt: TGTGCCACCGGTAGGAGGGGAAACACCGGGGAGCTGTTTTTT